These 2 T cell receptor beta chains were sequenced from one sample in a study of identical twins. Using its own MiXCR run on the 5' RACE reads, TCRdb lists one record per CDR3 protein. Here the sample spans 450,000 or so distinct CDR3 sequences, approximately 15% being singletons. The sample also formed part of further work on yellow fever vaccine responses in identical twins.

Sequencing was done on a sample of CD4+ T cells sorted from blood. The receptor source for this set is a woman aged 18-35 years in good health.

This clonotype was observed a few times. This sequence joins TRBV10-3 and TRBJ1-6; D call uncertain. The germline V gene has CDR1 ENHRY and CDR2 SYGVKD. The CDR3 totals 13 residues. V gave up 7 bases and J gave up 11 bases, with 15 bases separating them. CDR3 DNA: TGTGCCATCAAGTTGGACCGCGAAGCACCCCTCCACTTT. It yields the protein CAIKLDREAPLHF.

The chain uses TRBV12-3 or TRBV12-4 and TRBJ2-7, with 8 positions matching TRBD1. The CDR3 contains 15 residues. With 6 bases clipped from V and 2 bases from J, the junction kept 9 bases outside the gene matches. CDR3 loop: CASSSDRGSPYEQYF. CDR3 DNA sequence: TGTGCCAGCAGCTCCGACAGGGGATCCCCCTACGAGCAGTACTTC.